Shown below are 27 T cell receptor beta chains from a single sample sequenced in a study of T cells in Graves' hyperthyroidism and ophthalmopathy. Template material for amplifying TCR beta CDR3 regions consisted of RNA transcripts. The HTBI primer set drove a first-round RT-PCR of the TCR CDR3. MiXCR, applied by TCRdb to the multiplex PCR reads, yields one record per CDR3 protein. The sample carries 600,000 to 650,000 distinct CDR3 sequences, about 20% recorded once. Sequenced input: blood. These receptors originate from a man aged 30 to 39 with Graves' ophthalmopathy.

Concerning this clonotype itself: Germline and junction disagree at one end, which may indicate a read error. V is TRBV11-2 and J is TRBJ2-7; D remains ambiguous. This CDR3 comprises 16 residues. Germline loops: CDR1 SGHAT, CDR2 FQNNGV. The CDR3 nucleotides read TGCGCCAGCAGCTCTCCAAACCTCGACCGAAAGCACGAGCAGTACTTC. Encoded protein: CASSSPNLDRKHEQYF.

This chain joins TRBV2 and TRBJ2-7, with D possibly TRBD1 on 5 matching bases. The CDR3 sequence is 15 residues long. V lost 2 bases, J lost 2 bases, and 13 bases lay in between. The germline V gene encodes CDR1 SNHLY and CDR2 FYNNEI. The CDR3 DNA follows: TGTGCCAGCAGTGAATCGGCCAGGGCAACCTACGAGCAGTACTTC. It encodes CASSESARATYEQYF.

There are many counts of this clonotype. CDR3 DNA: TGTGCCAGCATCCGGGTCATTAATGCCTACGAGCAGTACTTC. Its protein is CASIRVINAYEQYF. This chain uses TRBV2 with TRBJ2-7; the D is unclear. Trimming left V 7 bases short and J 2 bases short, with 15 bases between. Germline V gives CDR1 SNHLY, CDR2 FYNNEI. The CDR3 is made up of 14 amino acids. The full variable domain, completed using reference TRBV2 and TRBJ2-7, is EPEVTQTPSHQVTQMGQEVILRCVPISNHLYFYWYRQILGQKVEFLVSFYNNEISEKSEIFDDQFSVERPDGSNFTLKIRSTKLEDSAMYFCASIRVINAYEQYFGPGTRLTVT.

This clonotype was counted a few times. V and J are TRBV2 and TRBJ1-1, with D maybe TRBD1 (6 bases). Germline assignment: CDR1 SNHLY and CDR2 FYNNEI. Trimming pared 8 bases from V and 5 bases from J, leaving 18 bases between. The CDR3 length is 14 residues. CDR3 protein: CASREGGGLTEAFF. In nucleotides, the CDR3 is TGTGCCAGCCGGGAGGGGGGGGGTTTGACTGAAGCTTTCTTT. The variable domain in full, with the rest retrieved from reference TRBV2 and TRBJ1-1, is EPEVTQTPSHQVTQMGQEVILRCVPISNHLYFYWYRQILGQKVEFLVSFYNNEISEKSEIFDDQFSVERPDGSNFTLKIRSTKLEDSAMYFCASREGGGLTEAFFGQGTRLTVV.

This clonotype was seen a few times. CDR3 protein: CASSGTGGGNQPQHF. As DNA, the CDR3 is TGTGCCAGCAGTGGGACAGGGGGGGGCAATCAGCCCCAGCATTTT. This chain uses TRBV2 with TRBJ1-5; TRBD1 matches at 10 bases. Losses at the gene ends were 4 bases for V and 2 bases for J; bases not matched to a gene: 2. The CDR3 is 15 amino acids. Germline lookup yields CDR1 SNHLY and CDR2 FYNNEI.

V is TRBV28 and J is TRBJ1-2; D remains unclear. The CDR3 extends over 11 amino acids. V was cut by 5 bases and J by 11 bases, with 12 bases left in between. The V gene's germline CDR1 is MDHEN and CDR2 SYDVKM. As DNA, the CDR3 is TGTGCCAGCAGTCGGCGGTGGGAATACACCTTC. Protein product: CASSRRWEYTF.

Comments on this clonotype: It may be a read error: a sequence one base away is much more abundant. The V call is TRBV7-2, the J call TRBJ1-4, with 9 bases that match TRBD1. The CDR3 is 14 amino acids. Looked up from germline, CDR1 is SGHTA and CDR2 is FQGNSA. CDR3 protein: CDSSTGQGSEKLFF. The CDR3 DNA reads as TGTGACAGCAGCACCGGACAGGGGAGTGAAAAACTGTTTTTT.

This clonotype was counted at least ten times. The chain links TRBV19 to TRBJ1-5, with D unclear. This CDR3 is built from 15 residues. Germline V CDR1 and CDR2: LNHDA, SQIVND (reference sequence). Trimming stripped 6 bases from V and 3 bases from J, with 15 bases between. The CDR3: CASSQNLGNNQPQHF. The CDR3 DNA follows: TGTGCCAGTAGCCAAAATCTTGGGAACAATCAGCCCCAGCATTTT. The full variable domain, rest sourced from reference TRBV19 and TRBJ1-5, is DGGITQSPKYLFRKEGQNVTLSCEQNLNHDAMYWYRQDPGQGLRLIYYSQIVNDFQKGDIAEGYSVSREKKESFPLTVTSAQKNPTAFYLCASSQNLGNNQPQHFGDGTRLSIL.

CDR3 residues: CASSLAGLSNQPQHF. The CDR3 DNA reads TGTGCCAGCAGTTTGGCGGGGCTGAGCAATCAGCCCCAGCATTTT. The chain has TRBV27 and TRBJ1-5, with D maybe TRBD1 (5 bases). This CDR3 has 15 residues. Trimming left V 3 bases short and J 1 base short, with 10 bases between. Germline lookup yields CDR1 MNHEY and CDR2 SMNVEV (reference sequence).

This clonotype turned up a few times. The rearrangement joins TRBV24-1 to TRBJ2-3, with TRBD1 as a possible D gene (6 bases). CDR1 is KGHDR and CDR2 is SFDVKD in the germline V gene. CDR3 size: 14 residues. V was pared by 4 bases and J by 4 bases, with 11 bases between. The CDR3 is CATSDRGGADTQYF. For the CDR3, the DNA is TGTGCCACCAGTGACAGGGGCGGTGCAGATACGCAGTATTTT.

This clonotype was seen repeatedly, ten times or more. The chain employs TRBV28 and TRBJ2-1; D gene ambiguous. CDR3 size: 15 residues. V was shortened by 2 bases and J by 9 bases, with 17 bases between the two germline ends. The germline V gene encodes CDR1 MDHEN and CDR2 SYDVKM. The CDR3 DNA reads TGTGCCAGCAGTTTAGAAAGAACCGGCAGTAGTGAGCAGTTCTTC. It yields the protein CASSLERTGSSEQFF.

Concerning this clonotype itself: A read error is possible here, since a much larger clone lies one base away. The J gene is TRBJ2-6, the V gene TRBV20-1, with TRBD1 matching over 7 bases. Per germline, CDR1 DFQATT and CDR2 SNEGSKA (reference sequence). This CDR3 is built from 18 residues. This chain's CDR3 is CSARDAGRGNSGANVLAF. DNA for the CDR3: TGCAGTGCTAGAGATGCGGGCAGGGGGAACTCTGGGGCCAACGTCCTGGCTTTC.

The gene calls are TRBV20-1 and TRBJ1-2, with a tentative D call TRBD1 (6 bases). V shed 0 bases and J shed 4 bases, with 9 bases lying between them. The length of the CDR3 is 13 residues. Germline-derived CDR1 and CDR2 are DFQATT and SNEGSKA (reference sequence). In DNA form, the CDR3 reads TGCAGTGCTAGAGAGACAGGTGTCTATGGCTACACCTTC. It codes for CSARETGVYGYTF.

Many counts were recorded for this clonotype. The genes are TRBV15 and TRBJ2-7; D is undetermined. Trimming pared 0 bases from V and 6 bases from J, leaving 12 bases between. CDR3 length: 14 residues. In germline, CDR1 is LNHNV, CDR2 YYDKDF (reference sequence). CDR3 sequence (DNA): TGTGCCACCAGCAGAGATTTCGTCGAGGCCGAGCAGTACTTC. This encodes CATSRDFVEAEQYF.

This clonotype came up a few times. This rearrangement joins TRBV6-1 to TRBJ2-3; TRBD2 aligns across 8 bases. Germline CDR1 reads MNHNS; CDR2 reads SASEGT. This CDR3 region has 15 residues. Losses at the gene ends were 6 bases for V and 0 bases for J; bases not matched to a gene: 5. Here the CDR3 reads CASRELAESTDTQYF. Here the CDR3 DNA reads TGTGCCAGCAGGGAACTAGCGGAGAGCACAGATACGCAGTATTTT.

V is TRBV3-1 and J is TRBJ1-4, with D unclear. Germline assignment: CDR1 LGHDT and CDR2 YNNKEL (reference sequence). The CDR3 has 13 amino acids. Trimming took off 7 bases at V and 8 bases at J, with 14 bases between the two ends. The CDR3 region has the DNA TGTGCCAGCACCGAAAACCGCGGCGAAAAACTGTTTTTT. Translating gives CASTENRGEKLFF. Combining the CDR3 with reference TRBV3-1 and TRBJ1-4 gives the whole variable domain DTAVSQTPKYLVTQMGNDKSIKCEQNLGHDTMYWYKQDSKKFLKIMFSYNNKELIINETVPNRFSPKSPDKAHLNLHINSLELGDSAVYFCASTENRGEKLFFGSGTQLSVL.

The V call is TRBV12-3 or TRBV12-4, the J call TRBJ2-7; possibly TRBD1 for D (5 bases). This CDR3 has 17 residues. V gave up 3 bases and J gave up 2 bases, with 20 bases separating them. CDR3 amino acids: CASSFRIGAKNPYEQYF. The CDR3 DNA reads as TGTGCCAGCAGTTTCCGGATAGGGGCTAAGAACCCCTACGAGCAGTACTTC.

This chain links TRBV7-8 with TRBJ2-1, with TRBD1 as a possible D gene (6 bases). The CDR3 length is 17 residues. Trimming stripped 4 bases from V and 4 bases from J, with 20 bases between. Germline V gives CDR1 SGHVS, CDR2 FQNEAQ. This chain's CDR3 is CASSSQRWYTGYNEQFF. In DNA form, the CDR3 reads TGTGCCAGCAGCTCCCAGCGTTGGTATACAGGGTACAATGAGCAGTTCTTC.

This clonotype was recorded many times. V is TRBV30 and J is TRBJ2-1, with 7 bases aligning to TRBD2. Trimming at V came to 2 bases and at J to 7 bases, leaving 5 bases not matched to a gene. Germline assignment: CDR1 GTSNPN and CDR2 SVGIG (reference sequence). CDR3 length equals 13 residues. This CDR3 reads CAWSWGGSNEQFF. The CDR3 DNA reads TGTGCCTGGAGTTGGGGCGGGAGTAATGAGCAGTTCTTC.

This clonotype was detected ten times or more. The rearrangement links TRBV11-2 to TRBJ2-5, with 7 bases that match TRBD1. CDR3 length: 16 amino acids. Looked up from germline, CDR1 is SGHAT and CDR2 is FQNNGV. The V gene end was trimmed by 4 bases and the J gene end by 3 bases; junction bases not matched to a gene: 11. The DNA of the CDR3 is TGTGCCAGCAGCTCTCACAGGGGATCTTCAGAAGAGACCCAGTACTTC. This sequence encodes CASSSHRGSSEETQYF.

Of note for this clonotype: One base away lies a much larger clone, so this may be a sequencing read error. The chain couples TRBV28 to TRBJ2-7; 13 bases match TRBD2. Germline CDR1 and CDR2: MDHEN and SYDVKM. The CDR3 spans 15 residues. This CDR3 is CTSSGTSGNTGEQYF. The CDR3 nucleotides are TGTACCAGCAGTGGGACTAGCGGGAACACCGGCGAGCAGTACTTC. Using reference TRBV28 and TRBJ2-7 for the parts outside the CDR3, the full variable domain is DVKVTQSSRYLVKRTGEKVFLECVQDMDHENMFWYRQDPGLGLRLIYFSYDVKMKEKGDIPEGYSVSREKKERFSLILESASTNQTSMYLCTSSGTSGNTGEQYFGPGTRLTVT.

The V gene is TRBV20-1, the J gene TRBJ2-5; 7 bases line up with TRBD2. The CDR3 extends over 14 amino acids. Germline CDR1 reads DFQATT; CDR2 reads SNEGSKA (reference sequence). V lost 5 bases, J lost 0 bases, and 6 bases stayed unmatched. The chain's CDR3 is CSAGREWYQETQYF. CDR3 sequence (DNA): TGCAGTGCTGGGCGGGAGTGGTACCAAGAGACCCAGTACTTC.

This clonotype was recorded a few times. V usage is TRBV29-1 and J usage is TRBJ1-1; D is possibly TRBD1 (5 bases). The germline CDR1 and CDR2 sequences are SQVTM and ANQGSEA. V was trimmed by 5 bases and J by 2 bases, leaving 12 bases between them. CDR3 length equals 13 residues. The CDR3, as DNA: TGCAGCGTTCCCGACAGCCAAAACACTGAAGCTTTCTTT. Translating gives CSVPDSQNTEAFF.

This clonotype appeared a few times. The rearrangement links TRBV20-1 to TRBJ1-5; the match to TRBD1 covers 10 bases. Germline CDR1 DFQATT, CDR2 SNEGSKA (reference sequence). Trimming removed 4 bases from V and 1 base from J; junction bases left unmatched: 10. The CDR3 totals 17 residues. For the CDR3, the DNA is TGCAGTGCTACCGGGACAGGGGTTCTTTTGAGCAATCAGCCCCAGCATTTT. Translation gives CSATGTGVLLSNQPQHF.

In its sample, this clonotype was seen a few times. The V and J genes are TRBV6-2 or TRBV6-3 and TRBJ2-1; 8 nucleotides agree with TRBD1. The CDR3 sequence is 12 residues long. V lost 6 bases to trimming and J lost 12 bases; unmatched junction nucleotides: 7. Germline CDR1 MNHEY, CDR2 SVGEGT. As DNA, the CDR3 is TGTGCCAGCAGCGGGACAGGTCTTTGGCAGTTCTTC. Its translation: CASSGTGLWQFF.

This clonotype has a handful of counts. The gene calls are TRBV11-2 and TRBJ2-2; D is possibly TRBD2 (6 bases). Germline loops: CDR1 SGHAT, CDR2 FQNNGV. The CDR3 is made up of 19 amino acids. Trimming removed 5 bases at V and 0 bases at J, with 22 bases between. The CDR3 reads CASSVNYQLAVPNTGELFF. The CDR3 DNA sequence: TGTGCCAGCAGCGTGAATTATCAGTTAGCGGTTCCGAACACCGGGGAGCTGTTTTTT.

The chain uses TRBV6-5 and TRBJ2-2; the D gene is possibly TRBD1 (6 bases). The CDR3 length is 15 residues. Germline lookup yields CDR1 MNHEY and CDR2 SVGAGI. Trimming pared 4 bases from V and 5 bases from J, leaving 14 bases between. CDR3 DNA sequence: TGTGCCAGCAGTTTGGGCAGGGGTGGGACCGGGGAGCTGTTTTTT. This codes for CASSLGRGGTGELFF.